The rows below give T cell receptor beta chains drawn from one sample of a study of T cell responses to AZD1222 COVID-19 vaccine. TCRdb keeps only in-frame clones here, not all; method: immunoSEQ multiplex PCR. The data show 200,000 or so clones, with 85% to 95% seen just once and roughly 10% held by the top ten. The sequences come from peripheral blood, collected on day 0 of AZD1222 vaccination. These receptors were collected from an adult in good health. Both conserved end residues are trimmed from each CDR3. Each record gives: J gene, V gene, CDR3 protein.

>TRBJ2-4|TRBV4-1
ASSQGQKNIQY
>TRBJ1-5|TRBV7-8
ASSRQGWNQPQH
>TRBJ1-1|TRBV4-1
ASSIAYVNTEAF
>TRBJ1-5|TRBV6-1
ASSEPVPTRGNQPQH
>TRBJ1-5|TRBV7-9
ASSFGLGLNQPQH
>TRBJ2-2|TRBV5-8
ASSSFLEGELF
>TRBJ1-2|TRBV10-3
AIIHDQQGMGGYT
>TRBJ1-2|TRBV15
ATSRDHGYT
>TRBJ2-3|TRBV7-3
ASSLHMLRSTDTQY
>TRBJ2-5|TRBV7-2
ASSLDGYAQETQY
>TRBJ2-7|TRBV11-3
ASSPSGSALQY
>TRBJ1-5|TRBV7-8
ASSPGRGATEPQH
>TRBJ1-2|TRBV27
ASSPRVGYGYT
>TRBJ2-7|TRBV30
AWSKKQDRSYEQY
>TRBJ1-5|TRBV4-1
ASSQDPGYQPQH
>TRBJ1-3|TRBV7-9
ASSSTRQGSSGNTIY
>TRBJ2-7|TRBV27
ASSLKSGQSYEQY
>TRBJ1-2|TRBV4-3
ASSQSRVRGYGYT
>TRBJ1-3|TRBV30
AWNQETAGNTIY
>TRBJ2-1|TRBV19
ASSPLRLAGEASSYNEQF
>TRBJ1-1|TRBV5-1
ASNRGQTTEAF
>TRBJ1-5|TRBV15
ATSSSTGSNQPQH
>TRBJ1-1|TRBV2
ASSERRGFWAF
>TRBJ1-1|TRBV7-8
ASSLSGTGEAF
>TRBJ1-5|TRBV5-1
ASSLGTGIDQPQH
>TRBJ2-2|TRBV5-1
ASSVYGTGGTGELF
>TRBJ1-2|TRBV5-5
ASSSDRVGGYT
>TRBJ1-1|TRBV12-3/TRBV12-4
ASSYREDTEAF
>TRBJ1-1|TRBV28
ASSFITEAF
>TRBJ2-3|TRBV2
ASSPGGQAGGAQY
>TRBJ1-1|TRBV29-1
SVPGQGFNTEAF
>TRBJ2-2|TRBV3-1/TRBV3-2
ASTAGKPGELF
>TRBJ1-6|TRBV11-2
ASSLNGVYNSPLH
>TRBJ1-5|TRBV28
ASTGADQPQH
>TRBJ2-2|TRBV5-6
ASSLEWDNNAGELF
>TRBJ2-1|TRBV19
ASTNRRRNEQF
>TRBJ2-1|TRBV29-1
SASSGTSGEQF
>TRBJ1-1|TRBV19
ASSIVGTPNTEAF
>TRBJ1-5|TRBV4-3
ASSHTWTGRGQPQH
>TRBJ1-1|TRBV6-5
ASSYPGTTEAF
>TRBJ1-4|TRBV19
ASSLTGRTNEKLF
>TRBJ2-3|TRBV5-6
ASSLGGHTDTQY
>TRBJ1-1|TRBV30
AWRDSKNTEAF